This is a list of T cell receptor beta chains from one sample in a study of low-dose radiotherapy and immunotherapy resistance in tumors. MiXCR was run by TCRdb on the reads, yielding one entry per CDR3 protein. In the table there are about 64,000 distinct CDR3 sequences, 26% of which are singletons. The sequenced sample was PBMCs, obtained before treatment. These receptors all come from a male donor with rectosigmoid adenocarcinoma. Each CDR3 is given with its conserved first and last residue. The D gene is left open where the match is weak. A row's size may be missing; if present it is once, few, many or a size class.

abundance: many
d_gene: -
v_gene: TRBV7-2
j_gene: TRBJ1-3
CDR3aa: CASSSLGHNTIYF
CDR3nt: TGTGCCAGCAGCTCCCTTGGCCACAACACCATATATTTT

abundance: many
d_gene: -
v_gene: TRBV14
j_gene: TRBJ2-3
CDR3aa: CASSFTLRDTQYF
CDR3nt: TGTGCCAGCAGCTTTACTCTGCGGGATACGCAGTATTTT

abundance: -
d_gene: -
v_gene: TRBV29-1
j_gene: TRBJ2-7
CDR3aa: CSVGVSSYEQYF
CDR3nt: TGCAGCGTGGGGGTCAGCTCCTACGAGCAGTACTTC

abundance: many
d_gene: TRBD1
v_gene: TRBV12-3/TRBV12-4
j_gene: TRBJ2-7
CDR3aa: CASSLRTGAPYEQYF
CDR3nt: TGTGCCAGCAGTTTAAGGACAGGGGCTCCCTACGAGCAGTACTTC

abundance: -
d_gene: -
v_gene: TRBV6-2/TRBV6-3
j_gene: TRBJ2-7
CDR3aa: CASSPGPPEQYF
CDR3nt: TGTGCCAGCAGTCCAGGCCCGCCCGAGCAGTACTTC

abundance: -
d_gene: TRBD1
v_gene: TRBV18
j_gene: TRBJ2-5
CDR3aa: CASSRGQGAETQYF
CDR3nt: TGTGCCAGCTCACGGGGACAGGGGGCAGAGACCCAGTACTTC

abundance: -
d_gene: -
v_gene: TRBV4-2
j_gene: TRBJ1-5
CDR3aa: CASSQEQGLGNQPQHF
CDR3nt: TGTGCCAGCAGCCAAGAACAGGGACTCGGCAATCAGCCCCAGCATTTT

abundance: many
d_gene: TRBD2
v_gene: TRBV7-6
j_gene: TRBJ2-7
CDR3aa: CASSPRVAGEQYF
CDR3nt: TGTGCCAGCAGCCCCCGGGTAGCGGGCGAGCAGTACTTC

abundance: many
d_gene: TRBD2
v_gene: TRBV20-1
j_gene: TRBJ2-4
CDR3aa: CSARDWSGGAQNIQYF
CDR3nt: TGCAGTGCTAGAGATTGGAGCGGGGGGGCCCAAAACATTCAGTACTTC

abundance: once
d_gene: -
v_gene: TRBV7-9
j_gene: TRBJ2-6
CDR3aa: CAAPEGTPSGANVLTF
CDR3nt: TGTGCCGCCCCCGAGGGCACCCCCTCTGGGGCCAACGTCCTGACTTTC

abundance: -
d_gene: -
v_gene: TRBV29-1
j_gene: TRBJ2-5
CDR3aa: CSGTTLMGETQYF
CDR3nt: TGCAGCGGCACGACCCTCATGGGAGAGACCCAGTACTTC

abundance: few
d_gene: TRBD1
v_gene: TRBV20-1
j_gene: TRBJ1-1
CDR3aa: CSARDRGTTEAFF
CDR3nt: TGCAGTGCGCGGGACAGGGGGACCACTGAAGCTTTCTTT

abundance: -
d_gene: -
v_gene: TRBV12-3/TRBV12-4
j_gene: TRBJ1-1
CDR3aa: CASTYGVNTEAFF
CDR3nt: TGTGCCAGCACCTACGGGGTGAACACTGAAGCTTTCTTT

abundance: many
d_gene: -
v_gene: TRBV6-2/TRBV6-3
j_gene: TRBJ2-3
CDR3aa: CASSYQSGGTDTQYF
CDR3nt: TGTGCCAGCAGTTATCAATCCGGGGGCACAGATACGCAGTATTTT

abundance: many
d_gene: -
v_gene: TRBV20-1
j_gene: TRBJ1-2
CDR3aa: CSAGEQLNYGYTF
CDR3nt: TGCAGTGCTGGAGAGCAACTTAACTATGGCTACACCTTC

abundance: many
d_gene: TRBD2
v_gene: TRBV3-1
j_gene: TRBJ2-1
CDR3aa: CASSSRRSGRDNEQFF
CDR3nt: TGTGCCAGCAGCTCACGGCGTAGCGGGAGGGACAATGAGCAGTTCTTC

abundance: -
d_gene: TRBD1
v_gene: TRBV6-2/TRBV6-3
j_gene: TRBJ2-7
CDR3aa: CASSYGGQGYEQYF
CDR3nt: TGTGCCAGCAGTTACGGGGGACAGGGATACGAGCAGTACTTC

abundance: many
d_gene: -
v_gene: TRBV7-9
j_gene: TRBJ2-5
CDR3aa: CASSLAGTETQYF
CDR3nt: TGTGCCAGCAGCTTAGCGGGTACGGAGACCCAGTACTTC

abundance: -
d_gene: TRBD2
v_gene: TRBV28
j_gene: TRBJ2-7
CDR3aa: CASSSGLAGARHEQYF
CDR3nt: TGTGCCAGCAGTTCGGGACTAGCGGGAGCTAGGCACGAGCAGTACTTC

abundance: many
d_gene: -
v_gene: TRBV7-2
j_gene: TRBJ2-7
CDR3aa: CASSFGWEQYF
CDR3nt: TGTGCCAGCAGCTTCGGGTGGGAGCAGTACTTC

abundance: many
d_gene: -
v_gene: TRBV4-3
j_gene: TRBJ2-2
CDR3aa: CASSQERDTGELFF
CDR3nt: TGCGCCAGCAGCCAAGAAAGAGACACCGGGGAGCTGTTTTTT

abundance: -
d_gene: -
v_gene: TRBV24-1
j_gene: TRBJ2-1
CDR3aa: CATSDPNPGRGMDEQFF
CDR3nt: TGTGCCACCAGTGATCCGAATCCGGGACGCGGGATGGATGAGCAGTTCTTC

abundance: many
d_gene: TRBD1
v_gene: TRBV5-4
j_gene: TRBJ2-1
CDR3aa: CASSPGQGYNEQFF
CDR3nt: TGTGCCAGCAGCCCGGGACAGGGCTACAATGAGCAGTTCTTC

abundance: many
d_gene: TRBD1
v_gene: TRBV28
j_gene: TRBJ1-5
CDR3aa: CASRGQGGQPQHF
CDR3nt: TGTGCCAGCAGGGGACAGGGAGGTCAGCCCCAGCATTTT

abundance: many
d_gene: -
v_gene: TRBV15
j_gene: TRBJ2-7
CDR3aa: CATSRDPGSNEQYF
CDR3nt: TGTGCCACCAGCAGAGACCCAGGATCAAACGAGCAGTACTTC

abundance: many
d_gene: TRBD1
v_gene: TRBV19
j_gene: TRBJ1-6
CDR3aa: CASTPGGSNSPLHF
CDR3nt: TGTGCCAGTACCCCAGGGGGGTCTAATTCACCCCTCCACTTT

abundance: many
d_gene: -
v_gene: TRBV29-1
j_gene: TRBJ2-1
CDR3aa: CSVEDWQGPASEQFF
CDR3nt: TGCAGCGTTGAAGATTGGCAGGGGCCGGCTAGCGAGCAGTTCTTC

abundance: medium-sized
d_gene: -
v_gene: TRBV5-1
j_gene: TRBJ1-2
CDR3aa: CASSPELVSGGYTF
CDR3nt: TGCGCCAGCAGCCCGGAGTTAGTGTCCGGTGGCTACACCTTC

abundance: -
d_gene: TRBD2
v_gene: TRBV28
j_gene: TRBJ2-1
CDR3aa: CASSFASGRAEQFF
CDR3nt: TGTGCCAGCAGTTTTGCCAGCGGGAGGGCCGAACAGTTCTTC

abundance: many
d_gene: TRBD1
v_gene: TRBV20-1
j_gene: TRBJ2-7
CDR3aa: CSAERDSGYEQYF
CDR3nt: TGCAGTGCGGAGAGGGACAGCGGCTACGAGCAGTACTTC

abundance: many
d_gene: TRBD1
v_gene: TRBV20-1
j_gene: TRBJ2-7
CDR3aa: CSANRRDRGTDEQYF
CDR3nt: TGCAGTGCGAACCGTCGGGACAGGGGTACCGACGAGCAGTACTTC

abundance: many
d_gene: -
v_gene: TRBV30
j_gene: TRBJ1-6
CDR3aa: CAWSGVSPLHF
CDR3nt: TGTGCCTGGAGTGGAGTATCACCCCTCCACTTT

abundance: once
d_gene: -
v_gene: TRBV30
j_gene: TRBJ2-1
CDR3aa: CAWTTLGTQFF
CDR3nt: TGTGCCTGGACAACCCTCGGAACTCAGTTCTTC

abundance: many
d_gene: -
v_gene: TRBV19
j_gene: TRBJ2-1
CDR3aa: CASSGGRSYNEQFF
CDR3nt: TGTGCCAGTAGTGGGGGACGATCCTACAATGAGCAGTTCTTC

abundance: many
d_gene: TRBD2
v_gene: TRBV19
j_gene: TRBJ2-1
CDR3aa: CATQRTSGSDEQFF
CDR3nt: TGTGCCACCCAAAGGACTAGCGGGAGCGATGAGCAGTTCTTC

abundance: many
d_gene: TRBD1
v_gene: TRBV5-5
j_gene: TRBJ1-2
CDR3aa: CASSVDRAGYGYTF
CDR3nt: TGTGCCAGCAGCGTGGACAGGGCAGGCTATGGCTACACCTTC

abundance: many
d_gene: TRBD2
v_gene: TRBV12-3/TRBV12-4
j_gene: TRBJ2-7
CDR3aa: CASRSGGSSGEQYF
CDR3nt: TGTGCCAGCCGTAGCGGGGGGTCCTCGGGGGAGCAGTACTTC

abundance: -
d_gene: -
v_gene: TRBV18
j_gene: TRBJ2-7
CDR3aa: CAARGGISYEQYF
CDR3nt: TGTGCCGCGAGGGGCGGAATCTCCTACGAGCAGTACTTC

abundance: many
d_gene: TRBD2
v_gene: TRBV20-1
j_gene: TRBJ2-1
CDR3aa: CSARGLLAGSYNEQFF
CDR3nt: TGCAGTGCTAGAGGTCTTCTAGCGGGATCCTACAATGAGCAGTTCTTC

abundance: -
d_gene: -
v_gene: TRBV29-1
j_gene: TRBJ2-1
CDR3aa: CSVDGPGSRYNEQFF
CDR3nt: TGCAGCGTTGATGGGCCGGGCAGCCGGTACAATGAGCAGTTCTTC

abundance: many
d_gene: -
v_gene: TRBV6-2/TRBV6-3
j_gene: TRBJ2-2
CDR3aa: CASSPGSRDTGELFF
CDR3nt: TGTGCCAGCAGCCCCGGGAGTAGGGACACCGGGGAGCTGTTTTTT

abundance: many
d_gene: -
v_gene: TRBV7-2
j_gene: TRBJ2-3
CDR3aa: CASSLEGLTDTQYF
CDR3nt: TGTGCCAGCAGCTTAGAAGGACTCACAGATACGCAGTATTTT

abundance: -
d_gene: -
v_gene: TRBV11-2
j_gene: TRBJ2-1
CDR3aa: CASSSSRDKYQGYNEQFF
CDR3nt: TGTGCCAGCAGCTCGTCCCGGGACAAGTACCAAGGCTACAATGAGCAGTTCTTC

abundance: -
d_gene: TRBD2
v_gene: TRBV24-1
j_gene: TRBJ2-1
CDR3aa: CATSDRASGYNEQFF
CDR3nt: TGTGCCACCAGTGATAGGGCTAGCGGCTACAATGAGCAGTTCTTC

abundance: many
d_gene: TRBD2
v_gene: TRBV7-7
j_gene: TRBJ2-5
CDR3aa: CASRRGAGPGGPQETQYF
CDR3nt: TGTGCTAGCAGAAGGGGAGCGGGACCGGGGGGGCCCCAAGAGACCCAGTACTTC